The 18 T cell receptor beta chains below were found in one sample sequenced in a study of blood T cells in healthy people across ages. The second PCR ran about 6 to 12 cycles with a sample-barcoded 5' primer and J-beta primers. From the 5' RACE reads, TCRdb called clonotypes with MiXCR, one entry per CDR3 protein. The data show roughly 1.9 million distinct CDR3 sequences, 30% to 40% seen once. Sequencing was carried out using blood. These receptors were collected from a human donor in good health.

CDR3 amino acids: CASSQVTGGPHEQYF. DNA for the CDR3: TGTGCCAGCAGCCAGGTGACAGGGGGCCCCCACGAGCAGTACTTC. The chain has TRBV3-1 and TRBJ2-5; the match to TRBD1 covers 10 bases. The DNA end is more similar to TRBJ2-7, so the J call may be wrong. Germline V gene sequence: CDR1 LGHDT, CDR2 YNNKEL (reference sequence). The CDR3 totals 15 residues.

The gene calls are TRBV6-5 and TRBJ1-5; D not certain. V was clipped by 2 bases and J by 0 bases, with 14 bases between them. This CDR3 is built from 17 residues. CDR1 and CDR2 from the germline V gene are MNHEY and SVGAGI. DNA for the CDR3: TGTGCCAGCAGTTACGGATCCAGACCTTATAGCAATCAGCCCCAGCATTTT. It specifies CASSYGSRPYSNQPQHF.

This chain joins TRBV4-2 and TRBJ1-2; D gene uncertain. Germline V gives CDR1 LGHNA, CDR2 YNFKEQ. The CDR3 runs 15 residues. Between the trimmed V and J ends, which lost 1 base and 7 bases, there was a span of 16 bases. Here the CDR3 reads CASSQGFTGESGYTF. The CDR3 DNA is TGTGCCAGCAGCCAAGGCTTTACGGGTGAATCTGGCTACACCTTC.

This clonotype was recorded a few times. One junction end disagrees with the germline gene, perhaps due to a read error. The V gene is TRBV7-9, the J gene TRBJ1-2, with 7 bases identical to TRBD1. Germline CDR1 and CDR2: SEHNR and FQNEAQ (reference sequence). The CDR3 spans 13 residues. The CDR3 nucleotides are TGTGCCAGCAGCTCAGACAGGGTTCATGGCTGCACCTTC. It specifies CASSSDRVHGCTF.

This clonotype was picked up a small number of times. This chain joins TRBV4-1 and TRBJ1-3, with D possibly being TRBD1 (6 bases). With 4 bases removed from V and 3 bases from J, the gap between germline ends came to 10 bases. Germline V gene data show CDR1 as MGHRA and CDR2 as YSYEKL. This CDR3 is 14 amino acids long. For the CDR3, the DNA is TGCGCCAGCAGCCCCTGGACAGATGGAAACACCATATATTTT. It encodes CASSPWTDGNTIYF.

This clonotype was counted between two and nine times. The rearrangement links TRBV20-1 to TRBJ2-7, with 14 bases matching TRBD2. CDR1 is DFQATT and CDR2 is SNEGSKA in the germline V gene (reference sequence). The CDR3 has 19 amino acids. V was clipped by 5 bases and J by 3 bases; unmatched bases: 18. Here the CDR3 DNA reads TGCAGTGCTTATCGGCCCCCCGGGACTAGCGGGGGAGGGGACTACGAGCAGTACTTC. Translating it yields CSAYRPPGTSGGGDYEQYF.

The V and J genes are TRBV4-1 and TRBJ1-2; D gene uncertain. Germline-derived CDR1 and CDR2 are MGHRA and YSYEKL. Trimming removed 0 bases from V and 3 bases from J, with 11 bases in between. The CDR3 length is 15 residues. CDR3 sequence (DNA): TGCGCCAGCAGCCAAGATACAGCGCTATACTATGGCTACACCTTC. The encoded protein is CASSQDTALYYGYTF.

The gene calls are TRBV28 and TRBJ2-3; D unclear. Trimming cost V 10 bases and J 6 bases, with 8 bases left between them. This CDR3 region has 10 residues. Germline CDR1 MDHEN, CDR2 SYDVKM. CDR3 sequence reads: CATYDDTQYF. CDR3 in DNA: TGTGCCACCTATGACGATACGCAGTATTTT.

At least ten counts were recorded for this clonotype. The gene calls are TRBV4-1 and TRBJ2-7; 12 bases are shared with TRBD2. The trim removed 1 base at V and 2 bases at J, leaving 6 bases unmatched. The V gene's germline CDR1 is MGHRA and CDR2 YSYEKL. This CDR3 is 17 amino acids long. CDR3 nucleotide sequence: TGCGCCAGCAGCCAAGCCCCACTAGCGGGGGGCACCTACGAGCAGTACTTC. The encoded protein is CASSQAPLAGGTYEQYF.

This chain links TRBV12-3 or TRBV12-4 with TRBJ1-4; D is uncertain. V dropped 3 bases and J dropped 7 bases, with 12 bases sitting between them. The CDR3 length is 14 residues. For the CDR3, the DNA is TGTGCCAGCAGTTTTGGGAGACTCATTGAAAAACTGTTTTTT. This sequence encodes CASSFGRLIEKLFF.

As DNA, the CDR3 is TGTGCCAGCAGTTTTTTGGTCCGCGGAGATACGCAGTATTTT. Translated: CASSFLVRGDTQYF. The rearrangement uses TRBV27 and TRBJ2-3; unclear D gene. This CDR3 contains 14 residues. The germline CDR1 and CDR2 sequences are MNHEY and SMNVEV (reference sequence). Between the trimmed V and J ends, which lost 3 bases and 5 bases, there was a span of 12 bases.

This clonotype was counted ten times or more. The CDR3 region has the DNA TGCAGCGCAAGGACAGTCGCATACGAGCAGTACTTC. Its protein is CSARTVAYEQYF. This chain links TRBV29-1 with TRBJ2-7; D possibly corresponds to TRBD1 (6 bases). The V end lost 7 bases, the J end lost 4 bases, and 14 bases lay between the germline ends. The CDR3 consists of 12 residues. Germline assignment: CDR1 SQVTM and CDR2 ANQGSEA.

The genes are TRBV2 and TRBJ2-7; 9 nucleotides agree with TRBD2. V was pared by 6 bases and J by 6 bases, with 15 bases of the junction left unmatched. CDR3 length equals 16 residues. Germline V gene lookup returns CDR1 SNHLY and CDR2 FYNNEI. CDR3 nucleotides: TGTGCCAGCAGAGAGATACTAGCGGGCCCTTCCCTCGAGCAGTACTTC. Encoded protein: CASREILAGPSLEQYF. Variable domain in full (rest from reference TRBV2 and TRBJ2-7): EPEVTQTPSHQVTQMGQEVILRCVPISNHLYFYWYRQILGQKVEFLVSFYNNEISEKSEIFDDQFSVERPDGSNFTLKIRSTKLEDSAMYFCASREILAGPSLEQYFGPGTRLTVT.

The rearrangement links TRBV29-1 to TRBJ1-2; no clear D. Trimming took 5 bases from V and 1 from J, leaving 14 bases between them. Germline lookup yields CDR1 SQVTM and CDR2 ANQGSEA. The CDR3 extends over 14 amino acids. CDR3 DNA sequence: TGCAGCGTTCCAGACACGGCGAATAACTATGGCTACACCTTC. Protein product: CSVPDTANNYGYTF. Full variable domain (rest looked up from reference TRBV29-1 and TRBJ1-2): SAVISQKPSRDICQRGTSLTIQCQVDSQVTMMFWYRQQPGQSLTLIATANQGSEATYESGFVIDKFPISRPNLTFSTLTVSNMSPEDSSIYLCSVPDTANNYGYTFGSGTRLTVV.

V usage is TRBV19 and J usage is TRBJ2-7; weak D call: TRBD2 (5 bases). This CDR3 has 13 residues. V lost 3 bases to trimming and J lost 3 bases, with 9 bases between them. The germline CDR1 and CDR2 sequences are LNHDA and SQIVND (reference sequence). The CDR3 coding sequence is TGTGCCAGTAGTATCCCCGGGGACTACGAGCAGTACTTC. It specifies CASSIPGDYEQYF.

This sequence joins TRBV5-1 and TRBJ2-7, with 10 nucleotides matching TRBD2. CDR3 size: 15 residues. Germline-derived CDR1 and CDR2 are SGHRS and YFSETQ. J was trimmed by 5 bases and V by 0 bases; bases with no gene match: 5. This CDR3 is CASSLVAGGGDEQYF. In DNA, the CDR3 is TGCGCCAGCAGCTTGGTAGCGGGGGGCGGTGACGAGCAGTACTTC.

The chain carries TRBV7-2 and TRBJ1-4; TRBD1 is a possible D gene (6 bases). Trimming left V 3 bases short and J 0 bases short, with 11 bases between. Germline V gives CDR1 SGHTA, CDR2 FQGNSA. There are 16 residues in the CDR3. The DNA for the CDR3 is TGTGCCAGCAGCTTGCAATGGACAGCAACTAATGAAAAACTGTTTTTT. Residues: CASSLQWTATNEKLFF.

CDR3 coding DNA: TGTGCCAGCAGTTACAAATACCTAGCGGGGGATCACAATGAGCAGTTCTTC. Amino acids: CASSYKYLAGDHNEQFF. The rearrangement uses TRBV6-4 and TRBJ2-1; the match to TRBD2 covers 10 bases. Germline V gene data show CDR1 as MRHNA and CDR2 as SNTAGT. V gave up 5 bases and J gave up 5 bases; unmatched junction bases: 12. CDR3 length equals 17 residues.